This is a list of T cell receptor beta chains from one sample in a study of blood T cell repertoires in COVID-19. Sequenced by immunoSEQ multiplex PCR; TCRdb stores in-frame clones only, minus some. The data show about 120,000 clones, 79% seen once. The sequencing input was peripheral blood. The receptor set was obtained from a middle-aged man with active or convalescent COVID-19. Each CDR3 is given with its conserved first and last residue. The D gene is left open where the match is weak. Size is omitted from some rows. Given values are once, few, many or a class for expanded clones.

D gene	clone size	V gene	J gene	CDR3 protein	CDR3 DNA
NA	few	TRBV6-1	TRBJ1-1	CASSESRQNTEAFF	TGTGCCAGCAGTGAGTCCCGACAGAACACTGAAGCTTTCTTT
NA	NA	TRBV6-1	TRBJ1-5	CASSEGSRGSVNQPQHF	TGTGCCAGCAGTGAAGGATCCAGGGGCAGTGTAAATCAGCCCCAGCATTTT
TRBD1	NA	TRBV5-1	TRBJ2-2	CASSSYRTLTGKNTGELFF	TGCGCCAGCAGCTCCTACCGAACTCTGACAGGGAAGAACACCGGGGAGCTGTTTTTT
NA	NA	TRBV27	TRBJ1-2	CASRPAGDYGYTF	TGTGCCAGCAGACCCGCCGGGGACTATGGCTACACCTTC
NA	NA	TRBV7-2	TRBJ1-3	CASSQDSSNKGNTIYF	TGTGCCAGCAGCCAAGACAGCAGTAACAAAGGAAACACCATATATTTT
NA	NA	TRBV2	TRBJ2-7	CASSVSYEQYF	TGTGCCAGCAGTGTTAGCTACGAGCAGTACTTC
TRBD2	NA	TRBV7-9	TRBJ2-5	CASSLGLAGQSWFQETQYF	TGTGCCAGCAGCTTAGGGCTAGCGGGCCAGAGCTGGTTCCAAGAGACCCAGTACTTC
NA	few	TRBV7-2	TRBJ1-2	CASHLHQGNYGYTF	TGTGCCAGCCACCTACACCAGGGGAACTATGGCTACACCTTC
NA	NA	TRBV5-4	TRBJ2-1	CASSLSGLSYNEQFF	TGTGCCAGCAGCTTGAGTGGCCTCTCCTACAATGAGCAGTTCTTC
TRBD1	NA	TRBV19	TRBJ2-7	CASSIGGQGKYEQYF	TGTGCCAGTAGTATAGGGGGACAGGGGAAATACGAGCAGTACTTC
TRBD2	few	TRBV15	TRBJ2-7	CATSRVLAGIEQYF	TGTGCCACCAGCAGAGTCCTAGCGGGGATTGAGCAGTACTTC
TRBD2	once	TRBV28	TRBJ2-7	CASSLAGGKYEQYF	TGTGCCAGCAGTTTAGCGGGGGGGAAGTACGAGCAGTACTTC
NA	NA	TRBV30	TRBJ1-5	CAWSGGRDNQPQHF	TGTGCCTGGAGTGGGGGCAGGGACAATCAGCCCCAGCATTTT
NA	NA	TRBV6-5	TRBJ1-6	CATLRAAYNSPLHF	TGTGCCACCCTCAGGGCCGCCTATAATTCACCCCTCCACTTT
TRBD1	NA	TRBV24-1	TRBJ2-6	CATSDRTGVGANVLTF	TGTGCCACCAGTGACCGTACAGGGGTCGGGGCCAACGTCCTGACTTTC
NA	NA	TRBV14	TRBJ2-6	CASSPVVGANVLTF	TGTGCCAGCAGTCCAGTTGTCGGGGCCAACGTCCTGACTTTC
TRBD2	NA	TRBV24-1	TRBJ2-1	CATSDFGTKGYNEQFF	TGTGCCACCAGTGATTTCGGGACTAAGGGGTACAATGAGCAGTTCTTC
TRBD1	once	TRBV27	TRBJ2-6	CASRPAGQATSGANVLTF	TGTGCCAGCAGACCTGCGGGACAGGCGACCTCTGGGGCCAACGTCCTGACTTTC
TRBD1	NA	TRBV5-1	TRBJ2-7	CASSNRDRAVEQYF	TGCGCCAGCAGCAACCGGGACAGGGCAGTCGAGCAGTACTTC
NA	NA	TRBV4-2	TRBJ1-1	CASSHDTEAFF	TGTGCCAGCAGCCACGACACTGAAGCTTTCTTT
NA	few	TRBV7-2	TRBJ2-7	CASSGAYRGLREQYF	TGTGCCAGCAGCGGGGCTTACAGGGGACTTCGCGAGCAGTACTTC
NA	NA	TRBV13	TRBJ1-6	CASSAEDYNSPLHF	TGTGCCAGCAGCGCTGAGGATTATAATTCACCCCTCCACTTT
TRBD1	NA	TRBV7-3	TRBJ1-1	CASSFTPAGGGEAFF	TGTGCCAGCAGCTTTACCCCAGCAGGGGGCGGAGAAGCTTTCTTT
NA	NA	TRBV6-5	TRBJ2-3	CASRPYPGTQYF	TGTGCCAGCAGGCCGTATCCGGGTACGCAGTATTTT
NA	NA	TRBV6-5	TRBJ1-3	CASKGDGSGNTIYF	TGTGCCAGCAAAGGAGACGGCTCTGGAAACACCATATATTTT
TRBD2	NA	TRBV5-8	TRBJ2-3	CASSSRGTDTQYF	TGTGCCAGCAGCTCGCGGGGGACAGATACGCAGTATTTT